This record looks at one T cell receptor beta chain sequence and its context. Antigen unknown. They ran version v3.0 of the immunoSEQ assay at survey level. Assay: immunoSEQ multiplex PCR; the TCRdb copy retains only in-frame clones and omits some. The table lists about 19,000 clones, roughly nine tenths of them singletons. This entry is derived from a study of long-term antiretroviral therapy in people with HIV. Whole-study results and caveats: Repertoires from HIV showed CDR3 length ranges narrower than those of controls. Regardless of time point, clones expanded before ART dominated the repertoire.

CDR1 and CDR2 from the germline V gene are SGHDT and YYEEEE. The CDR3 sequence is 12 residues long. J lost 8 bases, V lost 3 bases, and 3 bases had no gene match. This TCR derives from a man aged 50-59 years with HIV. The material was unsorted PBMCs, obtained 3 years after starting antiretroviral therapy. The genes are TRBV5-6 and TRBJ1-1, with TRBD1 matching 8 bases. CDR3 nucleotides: TGTGCCAGCAGCTCGGACAGGGCCGAAGCTTTCTTT. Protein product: CASSSDRAEAFF.